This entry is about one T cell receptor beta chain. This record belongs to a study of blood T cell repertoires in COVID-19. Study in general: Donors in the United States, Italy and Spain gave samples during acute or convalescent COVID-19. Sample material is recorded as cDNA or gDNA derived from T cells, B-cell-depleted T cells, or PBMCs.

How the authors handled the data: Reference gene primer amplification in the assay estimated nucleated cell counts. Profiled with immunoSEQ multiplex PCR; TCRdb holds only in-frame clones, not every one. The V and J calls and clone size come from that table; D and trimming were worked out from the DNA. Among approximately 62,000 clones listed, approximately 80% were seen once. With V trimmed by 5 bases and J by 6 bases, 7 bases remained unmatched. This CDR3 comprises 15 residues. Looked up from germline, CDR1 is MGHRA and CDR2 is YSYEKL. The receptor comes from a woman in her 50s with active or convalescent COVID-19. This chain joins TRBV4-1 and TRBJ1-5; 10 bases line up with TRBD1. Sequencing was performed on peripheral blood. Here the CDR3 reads CASSRTGGDGQPQHF. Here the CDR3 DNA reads TGCGCCAGCAGCAGGACAGGGGGAGATGGTCAGCCCCAGCATTTT.